These T cell receptor beta chains were read from a single sample in a study of shared clonotypes between healthy human individuals. Sequencing used immunoSEQ multiplex PCR; TCRdb keeps in-frame clones, though not all of them. The table lists about 1 million clones, around 74% of them singletons. The specimen sequenced was memory CD4+ T cells sorted from blood. All receptors come from a man between 18 and 29 years old in good health. Both conserved end residues are part of each CDR3. The D gene is left open where the match is weak. Where a row states a size, it is once, few, many or the class of an expanded clone; other rows omit it.

v_call	j_call	d_call	clone_size	cdr3_aa	cdr3_nt
TRBV18	TRBJ2-5	TRBD2	.	CASSPARESRETQYF	TGTGCCAGCTCACCCGCGCGGGAGAGTCGAGAGACCCAGTACTTC
TRBV5-1	TRBJ2-6	TRBD1	.	CASSPGTAASGANVLTF	TGCGCCAGCAGCCCCGGGACAGCCGCCTCTGGGGCCAACGTCCTGACTTTC
TRBV27	TRBJ1-2	.	.	CASSPQVTTYGGYTF	TGTGCCAGCAGTCCCCAGGTAACCACCTATGGGGGCTACACCTTC
TRBV5-1	TRBJ2-2	TRBD1	many	CASRPGTEAGELFF	TGCGCCAGCAGACCCGGGACAGAGGCCGGGGAGCTGTTTTTT
TRBV25-1	TRBJ1-5	TRBD1	few	CASRGTGVYQPQHF	TGTGCCAGCAGGGGGACAGGGGTTTATCAGCCCCAGCATTTT
TRBV11-2	TRBJ2-7	.	.	CASSSLRGVQYEQYF	TGTGCCAGCAGCTCCCTTAGGGGGGTACAGTACGAGCAGTACTTC
TRBV27	TRBJ2-5	TRBD2	.	CASSSRRLAGGQQETQYF	TGTGCCAGCAGTTCCCGGCGGCTAGCGGGGGGGCAACAAGAGACCCAGTACTTC
TRBV5-1	TRBJ2-1	.	many	CASSLGPQVSYNEQFF	TGCGCCAGCAGCTTGGGGCCCCAGGTGTCCTACAATGAGCAGTTCTTC
TRBV28	TRBJ2-5	.	.	CASSLSDGQETQYF	TGTGCCAGCAGTTTATCGGACGGACAAGAGACCCAGTACTTC
TRBV6-6	TRBJ2-5	TRBD2	.	CASSYGLVQETQYF	TGTGCCAGCAGTTACGGACTAGTCCAAGAGACCCAGTACTTC
TRBV21-1	TRBJ2-7	.	.	CASSKVRTSYEQYF	TGTGCCAGCAGCAAAGTACGTACCTCCTACGAGCAGTACTTC
TRBV7-9	TRBJ2-7	.	.	CASSLSRDSEQYF	TGTGCCAGCAGCTTAAGTAGGGATTCCGAGCAGTACTTC
TRBV19	TRBJ2-5	.	once	CASSNRDRGSETQYF	TGTGCCAGTAGTAACCGGGACCGGGGGAGCGAGACCCAGTACTTC
TRBV18	TRBJ2-7	.	once	CASSPTAYEQYF	TGTGCCAGCTCACCGACGGCCTACGAGCAGTACTTC
TRBV30	TRBJ2-5	.	.	CAWGQETQYF	TGTGCCTGGGGTCAAGAGACCCAGTACTTC
TRBV21-1	TRBJ1-4	.	.	CASSKEKLFF	TGTGCCAGCAGCAAGGAGAAACTGTTTTTT
TRBV4-1	TRBJ2-7	.	.	CASSQGAGYYEQYF	TGCGCCAGCAGCCAAGGAGCAGGGTACTACGAGCAGTACTTC
TRBV6-1	TRBJ2-1	TRBD1	.	CASTYRGSSYNEQFF	TGTGCCAGCACCTACAGGGGAAGCTCCTACAATGAGCAGTTCTTC
TRBV1	TRBJ2-7	.	many	CTSSQGRLAGDYEQYF	TGCACCAGCAGCCAAGGTAGACTAGCGGGGGACTACGAGCAGTACTTC
TRBV11-1	TRBJ2-1	.	.	CASSPEEAAYNEQFF	TGTGCCAGCAGCCCTGAGGAGGCCGCCTACAATGAGCAGTTCTTC
TRBV12-2	TRBJ1-3	.	.	CASRFGPTGNTIYF	TGTGCAAGTCGCTTTGGACCTACTGGAAACACCATATATTTT
TRBV11-2	TRBJ2-7	TRBD1	.	CASSYDRVYEQYF	TGTGCCAGCAGCTATGACAGGGTGTACGAGCAGTACTTC
TRBV7-8	TRBJ1-1	.	.	CASSLDGGNTEAFF	TGTGCCAGCAGCTTAGACGGTGGGAACACTGAAGCTTTCTTT
TRBV4-1	TRBJ2-3	TRBD2	.	CASSQRTSGYTDTQYF	TGCGCCAGCAGCCAGAGGACTAGCGGATACACAGATACGCAGTATTTT
TRBV6-1	TRBJ2-6	TRBD1	.	CASTGQGTGANVLTF	TGTGCCAGCACCGGACAGGGGACTGGGGCCAACGTCCTGACTTTC